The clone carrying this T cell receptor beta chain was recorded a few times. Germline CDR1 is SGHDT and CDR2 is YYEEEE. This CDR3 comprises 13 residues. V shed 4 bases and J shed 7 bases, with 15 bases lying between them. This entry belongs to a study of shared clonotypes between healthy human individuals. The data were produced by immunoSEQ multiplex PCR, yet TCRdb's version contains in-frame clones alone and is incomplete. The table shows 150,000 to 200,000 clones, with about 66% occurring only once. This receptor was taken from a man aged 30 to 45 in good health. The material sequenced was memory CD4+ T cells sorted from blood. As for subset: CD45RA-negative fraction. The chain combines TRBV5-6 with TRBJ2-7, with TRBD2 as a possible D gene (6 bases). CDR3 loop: CASSPGGGREQYF. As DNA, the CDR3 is TGTGCCAGCAGCCCTGGTGGGGGGAGGGAGCAGTACTTC.